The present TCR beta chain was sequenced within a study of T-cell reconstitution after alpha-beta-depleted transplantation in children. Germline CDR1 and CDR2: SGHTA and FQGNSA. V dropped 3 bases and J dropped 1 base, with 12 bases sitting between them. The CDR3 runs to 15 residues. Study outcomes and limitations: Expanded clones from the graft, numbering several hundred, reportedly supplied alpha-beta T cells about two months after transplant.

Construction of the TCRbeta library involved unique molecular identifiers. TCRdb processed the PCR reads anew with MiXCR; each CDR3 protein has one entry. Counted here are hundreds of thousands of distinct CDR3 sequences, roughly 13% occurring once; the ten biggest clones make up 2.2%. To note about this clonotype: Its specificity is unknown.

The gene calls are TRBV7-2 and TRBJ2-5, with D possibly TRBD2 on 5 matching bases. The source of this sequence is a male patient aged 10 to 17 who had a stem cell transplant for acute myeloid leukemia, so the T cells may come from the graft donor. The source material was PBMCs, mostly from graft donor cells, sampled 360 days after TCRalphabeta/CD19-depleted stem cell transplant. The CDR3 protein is CASSFLGSLQETQYF. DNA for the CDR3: TGTGCCAGCAGCTTTTTGGGGAGCCTCCAAGAGACCCAGTACTTC.